Each of the 17 T cell receptor beta chains below was sequenced from the same sample in a study of cytotoxic CD8 clonotypes in ibrutinib-treated CLL. Measured with immunoSEQ multiplex PCR; TCRdb has only the in-frame clones, and not every one. The data show 150,000 or so clones, about 84% seen once. The sample in question was PBMCs, obtained after 36 months of ibrutinib treatment. These receptors were taken from a human donor with chronic lymphocytic leukemia.

The chain recombines TRBV7-2 with TRBJ2-3; 10 bases fit TRBD2. The CDR3 has 17 amino acids. Germline trimming cut 0 bases from V and 1 base from J; bases unmatched to any gene: 4. The germline V gene has CDR1 SGHTA and CDR2 FQGNSA. The CDR3 coding sequence is TGTGCCAGCAGCTTAGCCCTAGCGGGAGTTGGCACAGATACGCAGTATTTT. It translates to CASSLALAGVGTDTQYF. Drawing the rest from reference TRBV7-2 and TRBJ2-3, the complete variable domain is GAGVSQSPSNKVTEKGKDVELRCDPISGHTALYWYRQSLGQGLEFLIYFQGNSAPDKSGLPSDRFSAERTGGSVSTLTIQRTQQEDSAVYLCASSLALAGVGTDTQYFGPGTRLTVL.

This rearrangement joins TRBV11-2 to TRBJ2-1, with TRBD2 as a possible D gene (6 bases). This CDR3 spans 16 amino acids. Trimming left V 0 bases short and J 0 bases short, with 9 bases between. Looked up from germline, CDR1 is SGHAT and CDR2 is FQNNGV. CDR3 protein: CASSLEDYVSYNEQFF. The CDR3 nucleotides read TGTGCCAGCAGCTTAGAGGACTATGTCTCCTACAATGAGCAGTTCTTC.

The CDR3 spells CASSTGGGVTDTQYF. Here the CDR3 DNA reads TGTGCCAGCAGCACGGGAGGGGGGGTCACAGATACGCAGTATTTT. This chain connects TRBV11-2 to TRBJ2-3; 8 bases are shared with TRBD2. The CDR3 loop spans 15 amino acids. Losses at the gene ends were 5 bases for V and 2 bases for J; bases not matched to a gene: 6. Germline V CDR1 and CDR2: SGHAT, FQNNGV.

The chain links TRBV18 to TRBJ1-1, with a possible D match to TRBD1 (6 bases). The CDR3 has 17 amino acids. CDR1 KGHSH and CDR2 LQKENI come from the germline V gene. Trimming cost V 3 bases and J 4 bases, with 21 bases left between them. The CDR3 DNA sequence: TGTGCCAGCTCACCCCGGGAGGTGGCAGAGGGGGGCACTGAAGCTTTCTTT. Protein sequence: CASSPREVAEGGTEAFF.

This chain links TRBV6-6 with TRBJ2-3; D is ambiguous. This CDR3 contains 11 residues. Germline V gives CDR1 MNHNY, CDR2 SVGAGI (reference sequence). Trimming removed 1 base at V and 5 bases at J, with 1 base between. The CDR3 protein is CASSYLDTQYF. CDR3 bases: TGTGCCAGCAGTTACTTAGATACGCAGTATTTT.

The V call is TRBV28, the J call TRBJ1-1; D is uncertain. This CDR3 region has 14 residues. The germline V gene encodes CDR1 MDHEN and CDR2 SYDVKM. Trimming removed 8 bases from V and 7 bases from J, with 20 bases in between. This CDR3 is CASLPGLLRGEAFF. In DNA, the CDR3 is TGTGCCAGCCTTCCGGGCCTCCTGCGGGGTGAAGCTTTCTTT. The whole variable domain, remainder taken from reference TRBV28 and TRBJ1-1, is DVKVTQSSRYLVKRTGEKVFLECVQDMDHENMFWYRQDPGLGLRLIYFSYDVKMKEKGDIPEGYSVSREKKERFSLILESASTNQTSMYLCASLPGLLRGEAFFGQGTRLTVV.

The chain uses TRBV4-1 and TRBJ1-4, with unresolved D. CDR1 MGHRA and CDR2 YSYEKL come from the germline V gene. V was trimmed by 8 bases and J by 2 bases, leaving 15 bases between them. The CDR3 runs to 15 residues. The CDR3 sequence: CASGPPRGTNEKLFF. CDR3 DNA sequence: TGCGCCAGCGGTCCTCCGCGGGGTACTAATGAAAAACTGTTTTTT.

The chain combines TRBV27 with TRBJ1-3, with D unclear. This CDR3 spans 14 amino acids. The germline V gene encodes CDR1 MNHEY and CDR2 SMNVEV (reference sequence). Deletions cut 0 bases from V and 1 base from J, with 4 bases between. The chain's CDR3 is CASSLSGSGNTIYF. In DNA form, the CDR3 reads TGTGCCAGCAGTTTATCTGGGTCTGGAAACACCATATATTTT.

The CDR3 here is CASSLGWGQSNTEAFF. CDR3 bases: TGTGCCAGCAGCTTAGGCTGGGGACAGTCGAACACTGAAGCTTTCTTT. The chain joins TRBV11-3 to TRBJ1-1; 7 nucleotides line up with TRBD1. The CDR3 runs to 16 residues. Germline V gene sequence: CDR1 SGHNT, CDR2 YENEEA. V gave up 1 base and J gave up 1 base; unmatched junction bases: 6.

The V call is TRBV5-6, the J call TRBJ1-3; D is unclear. Germline lookup yields CDR1 SGHDT and CDR2 YYEEEE. Trimming took 1 base from V and 3 from J, leaving 5 bases between them. This CDR3 is 13 amino acids long. CDR3 amino acids: CASSLIGGNTIYF. For the CDR3, the DNA is TGTGCCAGCAGCTTGATCGGTGGAAACACCATATATTTT.

CDR3 amino acids: CASSPGTGITQPQHF. In DNA, the CDR3 is TGTGCCAGCTCACCCGGGACAGGGATTACTCAGCCCCAGCATTTT. This rearrangement joins TRBV18 to TRBJ1-5; 9 bases are shared with TRBD1. The CDR3 loop spans 15 amino acids. With V trimmed by 3 bases and J by 6 bases, 6 bases remained unmatched. Germline values: CDR1 KGHSH, CDR2 LQKENI. Using reference TRBV18 and TRBJ1-5 for the parts outside the CDR3, the full variable domain is NAGVMQNPRHLVRRRGQEARLRCSPMKGHSHVYWYRQLPEEGLKFMVYLQKENIIDESGMPKERFSAEFPKEGPSILRIQQVVRGDSAAYFCASSPGTGITQPQHFGDGTRLSIL.

The chain uses TRBV7-9 and TRBJ2-3, with TRBD2 as a possible D gene (5 bases). The V gene's germline CDR1 is SEHNR and CDR2 FQNEAQ (reference sequence). This CDR3 has 14 amino acids. V lost 7 bases, J lost 7 bases, and 18 bases lay in between. The CDR3 region is CASTPERPGNTQYF. Written as DNA, the CDR3 is TGTGCCAGCACCCCGGAACGGCCCGGGAATACGCAGTATTTT.

The chain couples TRBV6-1 to TRBJ2-3; no firm D call. In germline, CDR1 is MNHNS, CDR2 SASEGT. Trimming removed 6 bases at V and 4 bases at J, with 17 bases between. The CDR3 is made up of 15 amino acids. The CDR3 coding sequence is TGTGCCAGCAGCCACGAGGCCGGCGGCCCAGATACGCAGTATTTT. It specifies CASSHEAGGPDTQYF.

This clone occurred once. The chain uses TRBV11-1 and TRBJ2-1, with 7 bases fitting TRBD2. In germline, CDR1 is SGHAT, CDR2 FQDESV (reference sequence). Germline trimming cut 5 bases from V and 9 bases from J; bases unmatched to any gene: 10. The CDR3 spans 14 residues. The DNA of the CDR3 is TGTGCCAGCAGCCCCAATGCGGGAGCAGTTGAGCAGTTCTTC. It encodes CASSPNAGAVEQFF.

This sequence joins TRBV19 and TRBJ2-1; tentatively, D is TRBD1 (5 bases). V was trimmed by 5 bases and J by 9 bases, leaving 14 bases between them. The CDR3 has 13 amino acids. Germline V lookup: CDR1 LNHDA, CDR2 SQIVND (reference sequence). This CDR3 reads CASSLQGVGEQFF. CDR3 nucleotides: TGTGCCAGTAGTTTGCAGGGCGTGGGTGAGCAGTTCTTC.

The CDR3 sequence: CASSLATGGWSSYNEQFF. Written as DNA, the CDR3 is TGTGCCAGCTCACTAGCAACGGGGGGATGGAGCTCCTACAATGAGCAGTTCTTC. V and J are TRBV18 and TRBJ2-1, with 7 positions matching TRBD2. Germline CDR1 reads KGHSH; CDR2 reads LQKENI. The CDR3 extends over 18 amino acids. Trimming at V came to 4 bases and at J to 0 bases, leaving 12 bases not matched to a gene.

In the case of this clone: The same CDR3 also results from other DNA sequences found in this sample. The chain couples TRBV7-3 to TRBJ2-1; D is possibly TRBD2 (5 bases). The germline V gene encodes CDR1 SGHTA and CDR2 FQGTGA. The CDR3 sequence is 12 residues long. Trimming took 1 base from V and 8 from J, leaving 6 bases between them. CDR3 protein: CASSLMGDEQFF. For the CDR3, the DNA is TGTGCCAGCAGCTTAATGGGAGATGAGCAGTTCTTC.